The 11 T cell receptor beta chains presented below share a single source sample, sequenced in a study of OX40 agonist ivuxolimab in advanced cancers. The assay was immunoSEQ multiplex PCR, and TCRdb's table has in-frame clones only and misses some. The sample lists some 35,000 clones, around 79% occurring once. The sample in question was CD4+ or CD8+ T cells sorted from blood, obtained in a trial of the OX40 agonist ivuxolimab. The receptors come from an adult with an advanced solid tumor such as melanoma, head and neck, liver or kidney cancer.

The chain is built from TRBV30 and TRBJ1-2; D unresolved. CDR1 GTSNPN and CDR2 SVGIG come from the germline V gene (reference sequence). This CDR3 is 13 amino acids long. Trimming cost V 6 bases and J 4 bases, with 15 bases left between them. CDR3 protein: CACATRRSYGYTF. CDR3 sequence (DNA): TGTGCCTGCGCGACCCGGAGGAGCTATGGCTACACCTTC.

V and J are TRBV4-2 and TRBJ1-2; possible D gene TRBD1, 5 bases. The V gene lost 5 bases and the J gene lost 2 bases, with 12 bases spanning the gap. The germline gives CDR1 LGHNA, CDR2 YNFKEQ. The CDR3 totals 14 residues. The CDR3 loop is CASSYRLSNYGYTF. DNA of the CDR3: TGTGCCAGCAGCTACAGGCTGTCAAACTATGGCTACACCTTC.

This clone was picked up one time. The chain links TRBV10-3 to TRBJ2-2, with 7 nucleotides matching TRBD2. Germline V CDR1 and CDR2: ENHRY, SYGVKD. V gave up 4 bases and J gave up 5 bases; unmatched junction bases: 13. The CDR3 totals 17 residues. Here the CDR3 DNA reads TGTGCCATCAGTGGGGGCCTCCTAGCGGTTGGGACCGGGGAGCTGTTTTTT. This sequence encodes CAISGGLLAVGTGELFF.

The chain is built from TRBV19 and TRBJ2-3; D is unresolved. Trimming took 4 bases from V and 0 from J, leaving 14 bases between them. The CDR3 runs 16 residues. The germline V gene has CDR1 LNHDA and CDR2 SQIVND (reference sequence). The DNA for the CDR3 is TGTGCCAGTAGTAGAGACCTTTTCTCTAGCACAGATACGCAGTATTTT. As protein: CASSRDLFSSTDTQYF.

This clone was seen a few times. The rearrangement uses TRBV28 and TRBJ2-7, with 7 bases matching TRBD1. The CDR3 totals 13 residues. The V gene's germline CDR1 is MDHEN and CDR2 SYDVKM. V lost 6 bases to trimming and J lost 0 bases; unmatched junction nucleotides: 2. CDR3 protein: CASRDRSSYEQYF. In nucleotides, the CDR3 is TGTGCCAGCAGGGACAGGAGCTCCTACGAGCAGTACTTC.

The CDR3 DNA sequence: TGTGCCAGCAGCTTAGGGGCAGGGAACTATGGCTACACCTTC. Translation gives CASSLGAGNYGYTF. The gene calls are TRBV7-9 and TRBJ1-2; possible D gene TRBD1, 5 bases. Trimming stripped 1 base from V and 2 bases from J, with 8 bases between. This CDR3 is built from 14 residues. CDR1 and CDR2 (germline): SEHNR, FQNEAQ (reference sequence).

The chain couples TRBV7-2 to TRBJ1-1; D uncertain. This CDR3 contains 15 residues. Trimming shortened V by 1 base and J by 3 bases, and 12 bases separated the two germline ends. Germline CDR1 SGHTA, CDR2 FQGNSA. This CDR3 reads CASSLVPWRDTEAFF. CDR3 in DNA: TGTGCCAGCAGCTTAGTTCCTTGGAGGGACACTGAAGCTTTCTTT.

The V call is TRBV27, the J call TRBJ1-5; D is perhaps TRBD1 (5 bases). Trimming shortened V by 0 bases and J by 5 bases, and 17 bases separated the two germline ends. The CDR3 is 17 residues long. Germline V gives CDR1 MNHEY, CDR2 SMNVEV (reference sequence). The CDR3 DNA follows: TGTGCCAGCAGTTTATCGATACCTGGGGAAGGGGATCAGCCCCAGCATTTT. It is translated as CASSLSIPGEGDQPQHF.

This clone was seen more than once but under ten times. The CDR3 here is CAWALVGPTYGYTF. In nucleotides, the CDR3 is TGTGCCTGGGCCTTAGTGGGGCCGACCTATGGCTACACCTTC. This chain joins TRBV30 and TRBJ1-2; D may be TRBD1 (5 bases). The CDR3 runs to 14 residues. Trimming pared 5 bases from V and 4 bases from J, leaving 17 bases between. Germline V CDR1 and CDR2: GTSNPN, SVGIG (reference sequence).

In its sample, this clone was seen a few times. The chain uses TRBV4-2 and TRBJ1-1; D is undetermined. Trimming left V 3 bases short and J 0 bases short, with 14 bases between. CDR3 length equals 16 residues. Germline lookup yields CDR1 LGHNA and CDR2 YNFKEQ. The CDR3 DNA sequence: TGTGCCAGCAGCCATCAGATGAGGAGCTTGAACACTGAAGCTTTCTTT. This sequence encodes CASSHQMRSLNTEAFF.

This chain links TRBV2 with TRBJ1-5; weak D call: TRBD1 (6 bases). The CDR3 sequence is 15 residues long. V lost 6 bases and J 5 bases, leaving 17 bases between the germline ends. Germline CDR1 reads SNHLY; CDR2 reads FYNNEI. CDR3 residues: CASRGADGSHQPQHF. CDR3 DNA: TGTGCCAGCAGGGGGGCGGACGGATCCCATCAGCCCCAGCATTTT.